This T cell receptor beta chain originates from a study of cytomegalovirus exposure and HLA in healthy donors. The PCR employed 60 Vbeta primers together with 13 Jbeta primers. TCRdb's table, derived via immunoSEQ multiplex PCR, lists solely in-frame clones and lacks some. The data hold about 180,000 clones, with around 70% observed a single time. Whole-study findings and limits: Certain indistinguishable V segments, among them TRBV6-2 and TRBV6-3, were excluded. Most TCRs appeared rarely, but some public TCRs recurred in many donors.

Each of the donors was a healthy bone marrow donor. The J segment lost 7 bases and the V segment lost 4 bases, leaving 4 bases of the junction unmatched. Germline V gene lookup returns CDR1 LGHNT and CDR2 FRNRAP. The CDR3 is made up of 15 amino acids. For this clone: The antigen is unknown.

Sample: PBMCs. The sequence was obtained from a male donor in good health and CMV-seronegative. The rearrangement uses TRBV12-5 and TRBJ1-6; 10 nucleotides align to TRBD1. Written as DNA, the CDR3 is TGTGCTAGTGGTTACGGACAGGGGGGAAATTCACCCCTCCACTTT. Protein: CASGYGQGGNSPLHF.